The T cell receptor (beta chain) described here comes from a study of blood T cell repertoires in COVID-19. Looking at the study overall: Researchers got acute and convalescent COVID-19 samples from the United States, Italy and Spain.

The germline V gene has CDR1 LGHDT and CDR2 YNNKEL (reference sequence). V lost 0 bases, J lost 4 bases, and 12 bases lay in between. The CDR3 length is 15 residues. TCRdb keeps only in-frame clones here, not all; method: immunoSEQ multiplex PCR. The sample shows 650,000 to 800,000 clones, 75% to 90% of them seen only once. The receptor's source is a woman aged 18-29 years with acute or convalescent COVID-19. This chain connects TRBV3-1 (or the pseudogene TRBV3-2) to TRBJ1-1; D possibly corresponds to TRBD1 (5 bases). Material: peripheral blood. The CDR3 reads CASSQDGPGGTEAFF. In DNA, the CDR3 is TGTGCCAGCAGCCAAGATGGGCCGGGGGGCACTGAAGCTTTCTTT.